The text below deals with one T cell receptor (beta chain). Primers included in the PCR were 60 Vbeta and 13 Jbeta primers. Clones were sequenced by immunoSEQ multiplex PCR, and TCRdb holds only the in-frame ones, with some missing. The sample shows roughly 170,000 clones, 80% of them seen only once. Looked up from germline, CDR1 is SGHRS and CDR2 is YFSETQ. Losses at the gene ends were 3 bases for V and 4 bases for J; bases not matched to a gene: 11. The CDR3 is 16 residues long. This entry is derived from a study of cytomegalovirus exposure and HLA in healthy donors. Sequenced input: PBMCs. This sequence was found in a young man in good health and CMV-seropositive. The V gene is TRBV5-1, the J gene TRBJ2-3, with 7 bases that match TRBD1. CDR3 nucleotides: TGCGCCAGCAGCTCGATCCGGGACAGCGGCTCAGATACGCAGTATTTT. Encoded protein: CASSSIRDSGSDTQYF.